These 29 T cell receptor beta chains were all obtained from the same sample, sequenced in a study of cytomegalovirus exposure and HLA in healthy donors. Both 60 Vbeta primers and 13 Jbeta primers went into the PCR. Sequencing was performed with immunoSEQ multiplex PCR; in TCRdb, only in-frame clones are kept and a portion is missing. This sample has 90,000 to 100,000 clones, with approximately 71% found just once. The material sequenced was PBMCs. The receptors were sampled from a female donor in good health and CMV-seronegative.

The chain joins TRBV7-2 to TRBJ2-7; TRBD1 aligns across 8 bases. Germline CDR1 reads SGHTA; CDR2 reads FQGNSA. CDR3 size: 14 residues. The V and J ends lost 5 bases and 5 bases, in that order; junction bases with no gene match: 8. CDR3 nucleotides: TGTGCCAGCAGCGAGGACAGGGAGTACGACGAGCAGTACTTC. Protein: CASSEDREYDEQYF.

This clone has a handful of counts. V usage is TRBV4-1 and J usage is TRBJ2-7, with 8 bases identical to TRBD1. The CDR3 contains 16 residues. J gave up 0 bases and V 3 bases, and 7 bases lay outside the gene matches. CDR1 is MGHRA and CDR2 is YSYEKL in the germline V gene. CDR3 DNA sequence: TGCGCCAGCAGCCAGGAAGGACAGGGAGCCTCCTACGAGCAGTACTTC. Protein: CASSQEGQGASYEQYF.

The chain links TRBV29-1 to TRBJ2-1; tentative D call: TRBD2 (6 bases). Germline CDR1 reads SQVTM; CDR2 reads ANQGSEA. V was cut by 3 bases and J by 4 bases, with 10 bases left in between. The length of the CDR3 is 13 residues. The CDR3 DNA sequence: TGCAGCGTTGAGGCTAGCGAGTACAATGAGCAGTTCTTC. This translates into CSVEASEYNEQFF.

The chain joins TRBV7-8 to TRBJ2-3, with D uncertain. V lost 1 base to trimming and J lost 5 bases, with 13 bases between them. Germline values: CDR1 SGHVS, CDR2 FQNEAQ. This CDR3 comprises 15 residues. The CDR3 coding sequence is TGTGCCAGCAGCTTAGTTGGTAATACTCAAGATACGCAGTATTTT. Translation: CASSLVGNTQDTQYF.

In regard to this clone: The conserved closing phenylalanine or tryptophan is absent in this CDR3, likely reflecting a read error. The chain uses TRBV5-1 and TRBJ1-2; no firm D call. With 2 bases removed from V and 7 bases from J, the gap between germline ends came to 18 bases. Per the germline V gene, CDR1 is SGHRS and CDR2 is YFSETQ. The CDR3 loop spans 15 amino acids. CDR3 region: CASSFVRGDLGGYTL. CDR3 bases: TGCGCCAGCAGCTTCGTCCGGGGAGACTTGGGTGGCTACACCCTC.

This chain's CDR3 is CASSQQEGTGANVLTF. The CDR3, as DNA: TGTGCCAGCAGCCAACAGGAGGGGACTGGGGCCAACGTCCTGACTTTC. The chain combines TRBV4-2 with TRBJ2-6; possibly TRBD2 for D (6 bases). Germline CDR1 is LGHNA and CDR2 is YNFKEQ. The CDR3 is 16 residues long. The germline V and J ends were trimmed by 2 bases and 2 bases, with 10 bases remaining between them.

This CDR3 is CAWSVLGFRTNTEAFF. CDR3 in DNA: TGTGCCTGGAGTGTACTGGGCTTTAGAACGAACACTGAAGCTTTCTTT. The V and J genes are TRBV30 and TRBJ1-1; D ambiguous. The CDR3 is 16 amino acids. The V end lost 0 bases, the J end lost 1 base, and 15 bases lay between the germline ends. CDR1 and CDR2 from the germline V gene are GTSNPN and SVGIG (reference sequence).

This rearrangement joins TRBV16 to TRBJ1-6, with 7 bases that match TRBD1. The CDR3 is 15 residues long. V gave up 0 bases and J gave up 9 bases; unmatched junction bases: 5. CDR1 is KGHSY and CDR2 is FQNENV in the germline V gene. The CDR3 bases are TGTGCCAGCAGCCAATCTGCCAGGGGGAGTTCACCCCTCCACTTT. This sequence encodes CASSQSARGSSPLHF.

The gene calls are TRBV9 and TRBJ2-2; D is possibly TRBD1 (5 bases). The V gene's germline CDR1 is SGDLS and CDR2 YYNGEE. The CDR3 runs to 17 residues. V lost 3 bases and J 0 bases, leaving 15 bases between the germline ends. CDR3 protein: CASSAHPTASNTGELFF. In nucleotides, the CDR3 is TGTGCCAGCAGCGCCCATCCGACAGCCTCGAACACCGGGGAGCTGTTTTTT.

This clone has a handful of counts. The chain is built from TRBV5-3 and TRBJ2-1, with TRBD2 matching over 7 bases. TRBV5-3 is noted as an ORF with a role that remains uncertain. The CDR3 runs to 15 residues. The ends lost 7 bases at V and 2 bases at J; junction bases unmatched: 9. The CDR3 DNA is TGTGCCAGAGGGGGGGGTCCAATTCCCTACAATGAGCAGTTCTTC. It translates to CARGGGPIPYNEQFF.

The table lists this clone with a few counts. This chain connects TRBV4-1 to TRBJ2-3; no firm D call. The CDR3 is 15 residues long. With 0 bases removed from V and 6 bases from J, the gap between germline ends came to 13 bases. Germline V gene data show CDR1 as MGHRA and CDR2 as YSYEKL. CDR3 in amino acids: CASSQDKRGGDTQYF. CDR3 DNA: TGCGCCAGCAGCCAAGATAAGCGAGGTGGGGATACGCAGTATTTT.

V gene TRBV7-2 combines with J gene TRBJ1-3; no firm D call. Trimming stripped 2 bases from V and 0 bases from J, with 11 bases between. The CDR3 has 16 residues. Germline V gene lookup returns CDR1 SGHTA and CDR2 FQGNSA. CDR3 region: CASSLWAGDSGNTIYF. The CDR3 region has the DNA TGTGCCAGCAGCTTATGGGCAGGCGACTCTGGAAACACCATATATTTT.

This chain connects TRBV7-6 to TRBJ1-1; a weak D match, TRBD1 (6 bases). The germline V gene encodes CDR1 SGHVS and CDR2 FNYEAQ. V was trimmed by 7 bases and J by 7 bases, leaving 16 bases between them. This CDR3 has 13 residues. The CDR3 is CASTWGQGDEAFF. The CDR3 region has the DNA TGTGCCAGCACCTGGGGGCAGGGAGATGAAGCTTTCTTT.

The genes are TRBV28 and TRBJ2-1; D is perhaps TRBD2 (5 bases). V lost 3 bases and J 7 bases, leaving 16 bases between the germline ends. CDR1 and CDR2 from the germline V gene are MDHEN and SYDVKM. The CDR3 is made up of 15 amino acids. Written as DNA, the CDR3 is TGTGCCAGCAGTTTCCCCCGGCTATGGAGGAATGAGCAGTTCTTC. Its protein product is CASSFPRLWRNEQFF.

The chain employs TRBV7-9 and TRBJ2-3; D remains unclear. The CDR3 covers 12 residues. Germline CDR1 and CDR2: SEHNR and FQNEAQ (reference sequence). Deletions cut 3 bases from V and 3 bases from J, with 4 bases between. The CDR3 region has the DNA TGTGCCAGCAGCTTTCCTACAGATACGCAGTATTTT. Its protein product is CASSFPTDTQYF.

In DNA form, the CDR3 reads TGTGCCAGCAGGGGGGGACGGGCCCAAACAGATACGCAGTATTTT. The encoded protein is CASRGGRAQTDTQYF. The chain links TRBV25-1 to TRBJ2-3; a weak D match, TRBD2 (6 bases). V was cut by 6 bases and J by 3 bases, with 16 bases left in between. The germline gives CDR1 MGHDK, CDR2 SYGVNS. CDR3 length: 15 amino acids.

This rearrangement joins TRBV27 to TRBJ1-1; possibly TRBD1 for D (6 bases). Germline CDR1 is MNHEY and CDR2 is SMNVEV (reference sequence). The CDR3 spans 13 residues. The V gene lost 0 bases and the J gene lost 8 bases, with 10 bases spanning the gap. The CDR3 is CASSLSRGREAFF. The CDR3 DNA reads as TGTGCCAGCAGTTTATCGCGGGGGCGGGAAGCTTTCTTT.

The rearrangement links TRBV28 to TRBJ2-1; TRBD1 is a possible D gene (6 bases). CDR1 and CDR2 from the germline V gene are MDHEN and SYDVKM. Trimming removed 5 bases at V and 7 bases at J, with 15 bases between. This CDR3 is built from 14 residues. The CDR3 reads CASSPWDTQNEQFF. The CDR3 DNA follows: TGTGCCAGCAGTCCTTGGGACACCCAAAATGAGCAGTTCTTC.

CDR3 DNA: TGCGCCAGCAGCCAAGAGGTAGCGGGAGGGCCGGGGGTAGAGACCCAGTACTTC. It translates to CASSQEVAGGPGVETQYF. The chain joins TRBV4-3 to TRBJ2-5, with 11 positions matching TRBD2. The CDR3 is made up of 18 amino acids. V shed 0 bases, J shed 4 bases, and the junction held 10 bases outside the gene matches. Germline V gene lookup returns CDR1 LGHNA and CDR2 YSLEER.

There are a few counts of this clone. The chain joins TRBV15 to TRBJ2-3; 8 nucleotides agree with TRBD1. Trimming took 1 base from V and 3 from J; bases not matched to a gene: 9. Per the germline V gene, CDR1 is LNHNV and CDR2 is YYDKDF (reference sequence). CDR3 size: 17 residues. The CDR3 DNA reads as TGTGCCACCAGCAGAGGGAGCAGGGGGCGGGAAACAGATACGCAGTATTTT. This sequence encodes CATSRGSRGRETDTQYF.

This chain uses TRBV5-1 with TRBJ2-2, with TRBD1 identical over 10 bases. J gave up 8 bases and V 7 bases, and 14 bases lay outside the gene matches. Germline loops: CDR1 SGHRS, CDR2 YFSETQ. CDR3 length: 16 amino acids. This CDR3 is CASAFIGTGVSGELFF. The CDR3 nucleotides are TGCGCCAGCGCCTTCATTGGGACAGGGGTATCTGGGGAGCTGTTTTTT.

A word on this clone: A read error may produce the germline difference seen at one junction end. The chain is built from TRBV29-1 and TRBJ2-7, with D perhaps TRBD1 (7 bases). Looked up from germline, CDR1 is SQVTM and CDR2 is ANQGSEA. The CDR3 contains 12 residues. The CDR3 protein is CSVEGGTDEQYF. The DNA for the CDR3 is TGCAGCGTCGAAGGGGGGACAGACGAGCAGTACTTC.

This clone turned up a few times. This sequence joins TRBV5-6 and TRBJ2-3, with a weak D call TRBD2 (5 bases). This CDR3 has 14 amino acids. V was shortened by 2 bases and J by 2 bases, with 9 bases between the two germline ends. Germline CDR1 and CDR2: SGHDT and YYEEEE. CDR3 protein: CASSLGLSTDTQYF. The CDR3 DNA follows: TGTGCCAGCAGCTTAGGACTCTCCACAGATACGCAGTATTTT.

As concerns this clone: The junction and the germline gene differ at one end; a read error may be behind it. V usage is TRBV7-7 and J usage is TRBJ2-1; 11 bases map to TRBD2. CDR3 length: 20 residues. The germline V gene encodes CDR1 SSHAT and CDR2 FNYEAQ (reference sequence). For the CDR3, the DNA is TGTGCTAGCAGCTTAGCGGGTGGGGGACTAGCGGACCCCTCCTACAATGAGCAGTTCTTC. Residues: CASSLAGGGLADPSYNEQFF.

The rearrangement links TRBV7-3 to TRBJ2-5; D might be TRBD2 (7 bases). The CDR3 is made up of 14 amino acids. From germline, CDR1 is SGHTA and CDR2 FQGTGA. Trimming shortened V by 2 bases and J by 1 base, and 8 bases separated the two germline ends. The CDR3 DNA reads TGTGCCAGCAGCTTAGGGGGGGCCCAAGAGACCCAGTACTTC. As protein: CASSLGGAQETQYF.

The genes are TRBV4-1 and TRBJ1-2; no firm D call. With 3 bases removed from V and 6 bases from J, the gap between germline ends came to 14 bases. The CDR3 sequence is 14 residues long. CDR1 MGHRA and CDR2 YSYEKL come from the germline V gene. Here the CDR3 reads CASSHGPLEDGYTF. CDR3 DNA: TGCGCCAGCAGCCATGGGCCCCTGGAGGATGGCTACACCTTC.

The rearrangement links TRBV6-5 to TRBJ1-6, with 7 bases lining up with TRBD1. Unmatched junction bases numbered 8, after V lost 6 bases and J lost 9 bases. From germline, CDR1 is MNHEY and CDR2 SVGAGI. The CDR3 has 14 residues. CDR3 in amino acids: CASRSWTGGSPLHF. For the CDR3, the DNA is TGTGCCAGCAGATCATGGACAGGCGGTTCACCCCTCCACTTT.

The chain carries TRBV6-1 and TRBJ2-4, with D possibly being TRBD1 (6 bases). V was trimmed by 2 bases and J by 1 base, leaving 12 bases between them. The CDR3 runs 16 residues. Looked up from germline, CDR1 is MNHNS and CDR2 is SASEGT. The CDR3 DNA follows: TGTGCCAGCAGTGAATTTCAGGGGTCGGCCAAAAACATTCAGTACTTC. Translation gives CASSEFQGSAKNIQYF.

This clone was seen just once. The chain links TRBV15 to TRBJ1-4, with a possible D match to TRBD1 (5 bases). The germline V and J ends were trimmed by 0 bases and 3 bases, with 14 bases remaining between them. The CDR3 totals 17 residues. In germline, CDR1 is LNHNV, CDR2 YYDKDF (reference sequence). CDR3 sequence reads: CATSREYQTDPNEKLFF. CDR3 coding DNA: TGTGCCACCAGCAGAGAGTACCAGACAGACCCTAATGAAAAACTGTTTTTT.